Listed below are T cell receptor beta chains from one sample, sequenced in a study of T cell responses to AZD1222 COVID-19 vaccine. The table came from immunoSEQ multiplex PCR; TCRdb's copy has only in-frame clones and leaves some out. The table shows roughly 170,000 clones, with under 95% occurring only once. Specimen: peripheral blood, collected 28 days after the second AZD1222 dose. These receptors all stem from an adult who received the AZD1222 COVID-19 vaccine. CDR3s include the opening cysteine and the closing phenylalanine or tryptophan. Fields, in order: V gene, J gene, CDR3 length, D gene, clone size, CDR3 protein, CDR3 DNA. A D gene is named only where the DNA matches it firmly. Clone sizes are given selectively: once, few, many, or a class where the clone is expanded.

v_call: TRBV12-5; j_call: TRBJ1-5; cdr3_length: 15; d_call: TRBD1; clone_size: NA; cdr3_aa: CASGLPGQGIQPQHF; cdr3_nt: TGTGCTAGTGGTTTGCCCGGACAGGGGATCCAGCCCCAGCATTTT
v_call: TRBV10-2; j_call: TRBJ1-2; cdr3_length: 16; d_call: NA; clone_size: few; cdr3_aa: CASSATQGTVHYGYTF; cdr3_nt: TGCGCCAGCAGTGCTACTCAGGGGACTGTGCACTATGGCTACACCTTC
v_call: TRBV18; j_call: TRBJ1-1; cdr3_length: 14; d_call: NA; clone_size: NA; cdr3_aa: CASSTQQGNAEAFF; cdr3_nt: TGTGCCAGCTCAACACAACAGGGAAACGCTGAAGCTTTCTTT
v_call: TRBV6-2/TRBV6-3; j_call: TRBJ1-2; cdr3_length: 13; d_call: NA; clone_size: NA; cdr3_aa: CASSYHRERGYTF; cdr3_nt: TGTGCCAGCAGTTACCACAGGGAAAGAGGCTACACCTTC
v_call: TRBV19; j_call: TRBJ1-2; cdr3_length: 11; d_call: NA; clone_size: NA; cdr3_aa: CASTSVVGYTF; cdr3_nt: TGTGCCAGTACCTCCGTTGTTGGCTACACCTTC
v_call: TRBV19; j_call: TRBJ1-4; cdr3_length: 15; d_call: TRBD1; clone_size: NA; cdr3_aa: CASSIADRGGEKLFF; cdr3_nt: TGTGCCAGTAGTATAGCGGACAGGGGAGGCGAAAAACTGTTTTTT
v_call: TRBV2; j_call: TRBJ1-3; cdr3_length: 14; d_call: NA; clone_size: NA; cdr3_aa: CASNPGYSGNTIYF; cdr3_nt: TGTGCCAGCAACCCAGGGTATTCTGGAAACACCATATATTTT
v_call: TRBV13; j_call: TRBJ1-2; cdr3_length: 16; d_call: NA; clone_size: NA; cdr3_aa: CASSLAQTQINYGYTF; cdr3_nt: TGTGCCAGCAGCTTAGCCCAGACCCAAATTAACTATGGCTACACCTTC
v_call: TRBV4-3; j_call: TRBJ2-2; cdr3_length: 15; d_call: TRBD1; clone_size: NA; cdr3_aa: CASSRTGDNTGELFF; cdr3_nt: TGCGCCAGCAGCCGGACAGGCGACAACACCGGGGAGCTGTTTTTT
v_call: TRBV5-1; j_call: TRBJ2-7; cdr3_length: 14; d_call: NA; clone_size: NA; cdr3_aa: CASSLEEGVYEQYF; cdr3_nt: TGCGCCAGCAGCTTGGAGGAGGGTGTCTACGAGCAGTACTTC
v_call: TRBV28; j_call: TRBJ1-5; cdr3_length: 15; d_call: NA; clone_size: NA; cdr3_aa: CASSLDSRRNQPQHF; cdr3_nt: TGTGCCAGCAGTTTGGACTCCCGGAGAAATCAGCCCCAGCATTTT
v_call: TRBV7-9; j_call: TRBJ2-2; cdr3_length: 15; d_call: NA; clone_size: NA; cdr3_aa: CASSPPGENTGELFF; cdr3_nt: TGTGCCAGCAGCCCTCCGGGGGAAAACACCGGGGAGCTGTTTTTT
v_call: TRBV24-1; j_call: TRBJ2-1; cdr3_length: 17; d_call: TRBD2; clone_size: NA; cdr3_aa: CATSDLGREKGRNEQFF; cdr3_nt: TGTGCCACCAGTGATTTAGGGCGGGAGAAGGGTAGGAATGAGCAGTTCTTC
v_call: TRBV11-2; j_call: TRBJ1-3; cdr3_length: 16; d_call: TRBD1; clone_size: NA; cdr3_aa: CASSPRTGSSGNTIYF; cdr3_nt: TGTGCCAGCAGCCCACGGACAGGGAGCTCTGGAAACACCATATATTTT
v_call: TRBV7-8; j_call: TRBJ1-1; cdr3_length: 16; d_call: NA; clone_size: NA; cdr3_aa: CASSPKGIVMNTEAFF; cdr3_nt: TGTGCCAGCAGCCCGAAGGGGATTGTCATGAACACTGAAGCTTTCTTT
v_call: TRBV18; j_call: TRBJ2-1; cdr3_length: 13; d_call: NA; clone_size: NA; cdr3_aa: CASSQDRYNEQFF; cdr3_nt: TGTGCCAGCTCACAGGACAGATACAATGAGCAGTTCTTC
v_call: TRBV19; j_call: TRBJ2-1; cdr3_length: 13; d_call: NA; clone_size: NA; cdr3_aa: CASGPSAYNEQFF; cdr3_nt: TGTGCCAGCGGGCCCAGCGCCTACAATGAGCAGTTCTTC
v_call: TRBV7-9; j_call: TRBJ1-4; cdr3_length: 17; d_call: NA; clone_size: NA; cdr3_aa: CASSLVAGWGPKYELFF; cdr3_nt: TGTGCCAGCAGCTTAGTAGCCGGGTGGGGCCCGAAATATGAACTGTTTTTT
v_call: TRBV28; j_call: TRBJ2-7; cdr3_length: 14; d_call: TRBD1; clone_size: once; cdr3_aa: CASKGQGSRPHQYF; cdr3_nt: TGTGCCAGCAAGGGACAGGGCTCGCGACCCCATCAGTACTTC
v_call: TRBV5-4; j_call: TRBJ1-4; cdr3_length: 14; d_call: NA; clone_size: NA; cdr3_aa: CASSLLRINEKLFF; cdr3_nt: TGTGCCAGCAGCTTGCTCCGGATAAATGAAAAACTGTTTTTT
v_call: TRBV7-6; j_call: TRBJ1-2; cdr3_length: 15; d_call: TRBD1; clone_size: NA; cdr3_aa: CASSSGTGVNYGYTF; cdr3_nt: TGTGCCAGCAGCTCCGGGACAGGAGTGAACTATGGCTACACCTTC
v_call: TRBV10-3; j_call: TRBJ1-3; cdr3_length: 14; d_call: TRBD1; clone_size: NA; cdr3_aa: CAIRAGTGENTIYF; cdr3_nt: TGTGCCATCAGAGCCGGGACAGGGGAAAACACCATATATTTT
v_call: TRBV11-3; j_call: TRBJ1-2; cdr3_length: 14; d_call: NA; clone_size: NA; cdr3_aa: CASSSPGVVYGYTF; cdr3_nt: TGTGCCAGCAGCTCTCCCGGGGTAGTTTATGGCTACACCTTC
v_call: TRBV11-3; j_call: TRBJ1-2; cdr3_length: 16; d_call: NA; clone_size: NA; cdr3_aa: CASSLDGGSWNYGYTF; cdr3_nt: TGTGCCAGCAGCTTAGATGGAGGCTCCTGGAACTATGGCTACACCTTC
v_call: TRBV15; j_call: TRBJ2-6; cdr3_length: 18; d_call: NA; clone_size: NA; cdr3_aa: CATSAEEAWGTGANVLTF; cdr3_nt: TGTGCCACCAGCGCCGAAGAAGCCTGGGGAACTGGGGCCAACGTCCTGACTTTC
v_call: TRBV9; j_call: TRBJ2-5; cdr3_length: 13; d_call: NA; clone_size: once; cdr3_aa: CASSVVPQETQYF; cdr3_nt: TGTGCCAGCAGCGTAGTTCCCCAAGAGACCCAGTACTTC
v_call: TRBV29-1; j_call: TRBJ2-7; cdr3_length: 13; d_call: TRBD1; clone_size: NA; cdr3_aa: CSVAGTGVHEQYF; cdr3_nt: TGCAGCGTTGCGGGTACAGGGGTCCACGAGCAGTACTTC
v_call: TRBV2; j_call: TRBJ1-5; cdr3_length: 15; d_call: NA; clone_size: NA; cdr3_aa: CASSAEGLSNQPQHF; cdr3_nt: TGTGCCAGCAGTGCTGAAGGTCTTAGCAATCAGCCCCAGCATTTT
v_call: TRBV24-1; j_call: TRBJ2-1; cdr3_length: 16; d_call: TRBD2; clone_size: NA; cdr3_aa: CATSDLAGGGHNEQFF; cdr3_nt: TGTGCCACCAGTGATCTAGCGGGAGGCGGGCACAATGAGCAGTTCTTC
v_call: TRBV5-1; j_call: TRBJ1-5; cdr3_length: 14; d_call: NA; clone_size: once; cdr3_aa: CASSLARVIQPQHF; cdr3_nt: TGCGCCAGCAGCTTGGCTCGGGTTATTCAGCCCCAGCATTTT
v_call: TRBV9; j_call: TRBJ2-1; cdr3_length: 15; d_call: TRBD2; clone_size: NA; cdr3_aa: CASSPRREGPNEQFF; cdr3_nt: TGTGCCAGCAGCCCCCGGCGGGAGGGCCCCAATGAGCAGTTCTTC
v_call: TRBV19; j_call: TRBJ2-3; cdr3_length: 11; d_call: NA; clone_size: NA; cdr3_aa: CASSIGDTQYF; cdr3_nt: TGTGCCAGTAGTATAGGAGATACGCAGTATTTT
v_call: TRBV29-1; j_call: TRBJ2-5; cdr3_length: 12; d_call: TRBD1; clone_size: NA; cdr3_aa: CSARQGWETQYF; cdr3_nt: TGCAGCGCGCGACAGGGGTGGGAGACCCAGTACTTC
v_call: TRBV7-8; j_call: TRBJ2-2; cdr3_length: 15; d_call: TRBD2; clone_size: NA; cdr3_aa: CASSAAGVWTGELFF; cdr3_nt: TGTGCCAGCAGTGCGGCGGGAGTCTGGACCGGGGAGCTGTTTTTT
v_call: TRBV6-5; j_call: TRBJ1-1; cdr3_length: 15; d_call: NA; clone_size: NA; cdr3_aa: CASRLGQLGPTEAFF; cdr3_nt: TGTGCCAGCAGATTGGGACAACTGGGCCCCACTGAAGCTTTCTTT
v_call: TRBV6-5; j_call: TRBJ2-3; cdr3_length: 13; d_call: NA; clone_size: NA; cdr3_aa: CASRTPGTDTQYF; cdr3_nt: TGTGCCAGCAGAACCCCAGGCACAGATACGCAGTATTTT
v_call: TRBV19; j_call: TRBJ1-5; cdr3_length: 18; d_call: NA; clone_size: NA; cdr3_aa: CASSIISGLGVGDQPQHF; cdr3_nt: TGTGCCAGTAGTATCATTTCGGGATTGGGGGTAGGGGATCAGCCCCAGCATTTT
v_call: TRBV3-1/TRBV3-2; j_call: TRBJ2-7; cdr3_length: 15; d_call: NA; clone_size: once; cdr3_aa: CASSQLSGPSYEQYF; cdr3_nt: TGTGCCAGCAGCCAACTCTCGGGGCCTAGCTACGAGCAGTACTTC
v_call: TRBV11-2; j_call: TRBJ2-7; cdr3_length: 15; d_call: NA; clone_size: NA; cdr3_aa: CASSLGPHRSYEQYF; cdr3_nt: TGTGCCAGCAGCTTAGGCCCCCATCGGTCCTACGAGCAGTACTTC
v_call: TRBV13; j_call: TRBJ2-7; cdr3_length: 14; d_call: NA; clone_size: NA; cdr3_aa: CASSLGGDPYEQYF; cdr3_nt: TGTGCCAGCAGCTTAGGCGGGGACCCCTACGAGCAGTACTTC
v_call: TRBV5-1; j_call: TRBJ1-2; cdr3_length: 14; d_call: TRBD1; clone_size: NA; cdr3_aa: CASSSEDRPFGYTF; cdr3_nt: TGCGCCAGCAGCTCAGAGGACAGGCCCTTTGGCTACACCTTC
v_call: TRBV30; j_call: TRBJ1-6; cdr3_length: 12; d_call: NA; clone_size: NA; cdr3_aa: CAWVRGNSPLHF; cdr3_nt: TGTGCCTGGGTCAGGGGCAACTCACCCCTCCACTTT
v_call: TRBV19; j_call: TRBJ1-5; cdr3_length: 18; d_call: NA; clone_size: NA; cdr3_aa: CASSRAPIQGYSNQPQHF; cdr3_nt: TGTGCCAGTAGTAGAGCCCCCATACAGGGATATAGCAATCAGCCCCAGCATTTT
v_call: TRBV6-6; j_call: TRBJ2-5; cdr3_length: 15; d_call: NA; clone_size: NA; cdr3_aa: CASLRSRQNQETQYF; cdr3_nt: TGTGCCAGCTTGCGCTCCCGACAGAACCAAGAGACCCAGTACTTC
v_call: TRBV27; j_call: TRBJ1-5; cdr3_length: 13; d_call: NA; clone_size: NA; cdr3_aa: CASRGWGNQPQHF; cdr3_nt: TGTGCCAGCAGAGGCTGGGGTAATCAGCCCCAGCATTTT
v_call: TRBV5-1; j_call: TRBJ1-1; cdr3_length: 14; d_call: NA; clone_size: once; cdr3_aa: CASSLETSNTEAFF; cdr3_nt: TGCGCCAGCAGCTTGGAAACCTCGAACACTGAAGCTTTCTTT
v_call: TRBV19; j_call: TRBJ2-7; cdr3_length: 15; d_call: NA; clone_size: NA; cdr3_aa: CASSMGSGLTYEQYF; cdr3_nt: TGTGCCAGTAGTATGGGAAGCGGTTTAACCTACGAGCAGTACTTC
v_call: TRBV19; j_call: TRBJ2-1; cdr3_length: 15; d_call: NA; clone_size: NA; cdr3_aa: CASSIGQSSHNEQFF; cdr3_nt: TGTGCCAGTAGTATCGGACAGAGCTCCCACAATGAGCAGTTCTTC
v_call: TRBV7-9; j_call: TRBJ2-7; cdr3_length: 15; d_call: NA; clone_size: NA; cdr3_aa: CASSRKEGYSYEQYF; cdr3_nt: TGTGCCAGCAGCCGAAAGGAGGGATATTCCTACGAGCAGTACTTC
v_call: TRBV30; j_call: TRBJ2-4; cdr3_length: 15; d_call: NA; clone_size: NA; cdr3_aa: CAWSPLGEAKNIQYF; cdr3_nt: TGTGCCTGGAGTCCCTTGGGGGAGGCCAAAAACATTCAGTACTTC
v_call: TRBV29-1; j_call: TRBJ2-5; cdr3_length: 15; d_call: TRBD2; clone_size: NA; cdr3_aa: CSVERTSGGQETQYF; cdr3_nt: TGCAGCGTTGAAAGGACTAGCGGGGGTCAAGAGACCCAGTACTTC
v_call: TRBV6-4; j_call: TRBJ2-1; cdr3_length: 14; d_call: TRBD1; clone_size: NA; cdr3_aa: CASSDTQGGNEQFF; cdr3_nt: TGTGCCAGCAGTGACACACAGGGGGGCAATGAGCAGTTCTTC
v_call: TRBV10-2; j_call: TRBJ1-2; cdr3_length: 12; d_call: NA; clone_size: NA; cdr3_aa: CASKNSEYGYTF; cdr3_nt: TGCGCCAGCAAGAATTCAGAGTATGGCTACACCTTC
v_call: TRBV4-2; j_call: TRBJ2-1; cdr3_length: 17; d_call: TRBD2; clone_size: few; cdr3_aa: CASSQAYSSGKYNEQFF; cdr3_nt: TGTGCCAGCAGCCAAGCGTATTCTAGCGGGAAATACAATGAGCAGTTCTTC